This T cell receptor beta chain was observed in a study of T cell repertoires in cytomegalovirus infection. TCRdb reprocessed the reads via MiXCR and lists one record per CDR3 protein. The table lists a few hundred thousand distinct CDR3 sequences, roughly a third of them singletons, with under 20% in the top ten. In its sample, this clonotype was seen a few times. The antigen remains undetermined. Findings and caveats of the study: Ex vivo responses were dominated by HLA-C-restricted CMV-specific TCR beta clonotypes.

Germline CDR1 and CDR2: SGHVS and FQNEAQ. CDR3 size: 16 residues. V was shortened by 6 bases and J by 0 bases, with 16 bases between the two germline ends. The input for sequencing was cultured PBMCs, taken from culture after CMV antigen stimulation. The chain combines TRBV7-8 with TRBJ2-3; D may be TRBD1 (6 bases). The sequence came from a human donor in good health (CMV status not recorded). Some clones in this sample may be carry-over from other donors' samples. DNA for the CDR3: TGTGCCAGCAGTCACGACAGGAGCCTAAGCACAGATACGCAGTATTTT. This encodes CASSHDRSLSTDTQYF.